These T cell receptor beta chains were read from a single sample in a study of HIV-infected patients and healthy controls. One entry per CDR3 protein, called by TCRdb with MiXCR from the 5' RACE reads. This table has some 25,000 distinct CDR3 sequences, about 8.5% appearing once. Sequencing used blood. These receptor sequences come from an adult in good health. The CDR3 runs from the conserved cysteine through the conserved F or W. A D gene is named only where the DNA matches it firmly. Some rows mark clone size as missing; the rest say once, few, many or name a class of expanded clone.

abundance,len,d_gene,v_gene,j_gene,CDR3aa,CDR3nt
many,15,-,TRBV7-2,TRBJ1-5,CASSRGQGEDQPQHF,TGTGCCAGCAGTCGAGGACAAGGGGAAGATCAGCCCCAGCATTTT
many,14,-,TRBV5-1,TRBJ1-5,CASSFGEVNQPQHF,TGCGCCAGCAGCTTTGGTGAAGTCAATCAGCCCCAGCATTTT
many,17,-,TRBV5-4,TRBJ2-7,CASRAGGAGPSSYEQYF,TGTGCCAGCAGGGCTGGGGGTGCGGGGCCGAGCTCCTACGAGCAGTACTTC
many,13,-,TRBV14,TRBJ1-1,CASSQAGRVKAFF,TGTGCCAGCAGCCAAGCTGGGCGGGTCAAAGCTTTCTTT
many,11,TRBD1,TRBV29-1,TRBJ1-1,CSARQGGEAFF,TGCAGCGCTAGACAGGGCGGTGAAGCTTTCTTT
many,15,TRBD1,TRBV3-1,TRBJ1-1,CASSQAPTGASEAFF,TGTGCCAGCAGCCAGGCACCTACAGGGGCCTCTGAAGCTTTCTTT
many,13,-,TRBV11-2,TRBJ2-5,CASTKGPQETQYF,TGTGCCAGCACCAAGGGACCGCAAGAGACCCAGTACTTC
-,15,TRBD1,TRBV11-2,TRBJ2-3,CASSLEGQGIDTQYF,TGTGCCAGCAGCTTAGAGGGACAGGGGATAGATACGCAGTATTTT
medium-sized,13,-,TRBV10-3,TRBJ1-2,CAISESRGVGYTF,TGTGCCATCAGTGAGTCGCGGGGGGTCGGCTACACCTTC
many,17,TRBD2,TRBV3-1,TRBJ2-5,CASSRTKTSGAQETQYF,TGTGCCAGCAGCCGAACCAAGACTAGCGGAGCTCAAGAGACCCAGTACTTC
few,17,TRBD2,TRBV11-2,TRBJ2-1,CASSLELAASSYNEQFF,TGTGCCAGCAGCTTAGAGCTAGCGGCGAGCTCCTACAATGAGCAGTTCTTC
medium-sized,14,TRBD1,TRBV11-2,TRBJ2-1,CASSLDKGGGEQFF,TGTGCCAGCAGCTTAGATAAAGGGGGCGGTGAGCAGTTCTTC
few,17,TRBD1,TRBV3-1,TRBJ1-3,CASSHPTGVISGNTIYF,TGTGCCAGCAGCCATCCCACAGGGGTAATCTCTGGAAACACCATATATTTT
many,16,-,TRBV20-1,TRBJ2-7,CSASPGPPSSSYEQYF,TGCAGTGCTAGTCCCGGGCCACCCTCTAGCTCCTACGAGCAGTACTTC
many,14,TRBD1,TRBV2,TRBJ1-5,CASNEGQGYQPQHF,TGTGCCAGCAACGAGGGACAGGGTTACCAGCCCCAGCATTTT
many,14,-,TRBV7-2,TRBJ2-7,CASSSGLTAYEQYF,TGTGCCAGCAGTTCCGGCCTAACCGCCTACGAGCAGTACTTC
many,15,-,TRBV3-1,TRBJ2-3,CASSPRLLSTDTQYF,TGTGCCAGCAGCCCGAGACTCCTTAGCACAGATACGCAGTATTTT
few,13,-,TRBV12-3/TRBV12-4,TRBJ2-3,CASSLWTTDTQYF,TGTGCCAGCAGTTTATGGACCACAGATACGCAGTATTTT
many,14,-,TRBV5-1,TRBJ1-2,CASSSATANYGYTF,TGCGCCAGCAGCTCCGCGACAGCTAACTATGGCTACACCTTC
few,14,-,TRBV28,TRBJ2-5,CASTYVGGQETQYF,TGTGCCAGCACCTACGTAGGGGGCCAAGAGACCCAGTACTTC
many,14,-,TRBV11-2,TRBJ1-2,CASSLEILGAGYTF,TGTGCCAGCAGCTTAGAAATTTTAGGGGCTGGCTACACCTTC
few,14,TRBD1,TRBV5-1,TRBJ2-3,CASSLGQGPDTQYF,TGCGCCAGCAGCTTGGGACAGGGCCCAGATACGCAGTATTTT
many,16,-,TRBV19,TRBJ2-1,CASSIDGPGMGNEQFF,TGTGCCAGTAGTATAGATGGGCCGGGGATGGGCAATGAGCAGTTCTTC
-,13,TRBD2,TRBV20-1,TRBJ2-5,CSAQGTTQETQYF,TGCAGTGCCCAAGGGACTACCCAAGAGACCCAGTACTTC
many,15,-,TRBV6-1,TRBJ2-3,CASTEDSGGPDTQYF,TGTGCCAGCACCGAAGATTCGGGGGGCCCAGATACGCAGTATTTT
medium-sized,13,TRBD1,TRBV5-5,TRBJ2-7,CASSWTGPYEQYF,TGTGCCAGCAGTTGGACAGGGCCCTACGAGCAGTACTTC
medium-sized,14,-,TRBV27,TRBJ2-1,CASNRIDSYNEQFF,TGTGCCAGCAACCGGATTGACAGCTACAATGAGCAGTTCTTC
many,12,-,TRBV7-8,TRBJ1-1,CASSLEYTEAFF,TGTGCCAGCAGCTTAGAGTACACTGAAGCTTTCTTT
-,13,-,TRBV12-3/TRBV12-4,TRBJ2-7,CASSRQESYEQYF,TGTGCCAGCAGCAGACAGGAGTCCTACGAGCAGTACTTC
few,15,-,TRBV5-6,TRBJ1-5,CASSLSGSWDQPQHF,TGTGCCAGCAGCTTGTCAGGGAGCTGGGATCAGCCCCAGCATTTT
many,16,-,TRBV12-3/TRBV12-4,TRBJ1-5,CASSLFRLTENQPQHF,TGTGCCAGCAGTTTATTTCGTTTGACAGAAAATCAGCCCCAGCATTTT
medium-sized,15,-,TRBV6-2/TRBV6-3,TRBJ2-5,CASTLWAVAAETQYF,TGTGCCAGCACCCTATGGGCGGTCGCCGCGGAGACCCAGTACTTC
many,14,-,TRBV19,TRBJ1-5,CASNREGVNQPQHF,TGTGCCAGTAACCGGGAGGGAGTGAATCAGCCCCAGCATTTT
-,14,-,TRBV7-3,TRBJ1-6,CASSPRANNSPLHF,TGTGCCAGCAGCCCCCGGGCCAACAATTCACCCCTCCACTTT
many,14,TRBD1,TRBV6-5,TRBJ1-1,CASEETGDGTEAFF,TGTGCCAGCGAGGAGACAGGGGATGGCACTGAAGCTTTCTTT
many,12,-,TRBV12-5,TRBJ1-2,CASGSDRYGYTF,TGTGCTAGTGGTTCAGACAGATACGGCTACACCTTC
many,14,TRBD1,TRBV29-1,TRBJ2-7,CSVVVWDRVPEQYF,TGCAGCGTTGTCGTTTGGGACAGAGTCCCCGAGCAGTACTTC
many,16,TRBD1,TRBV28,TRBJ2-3,CASRLDRERDTDTQYF,TGTGCCAGCAGATTGGACAGGGAACGGGATACAGATACGCAGTATTTT
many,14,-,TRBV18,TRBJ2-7,CASSHRPGQYEQYF,TGTGCCAGCTCCCACCGGCCAGGGCAGTACGAGCAGTACTTC
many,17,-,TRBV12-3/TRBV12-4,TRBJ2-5,CASSLDQGRVYGETQYF,TGTGCCAGCAGTTTAGATCAGGGAAGGGTGTACGGAGAGACCCAGTACTTC
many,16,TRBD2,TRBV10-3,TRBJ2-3,CAISEGTSGGTDTQYF,TGTGCCATCAGTGAGGGTACTAGCGGGGGCACAGATACGCAGTATTTT
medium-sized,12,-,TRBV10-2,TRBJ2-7,CASSETIYEQYF,TGCGCCAGCAGTGAGACAATCTACGAGCAGTACTTC
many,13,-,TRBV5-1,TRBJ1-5,CASSFGGGQPQHF,TGCGCCAGCAGCTTCGGAGGGGGACAGCCCCAGCATTTT
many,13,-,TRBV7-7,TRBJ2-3,CASSSLASDTQYF,TGTGCTAGCAGCTCCCTAGCGTCAGATACGCAGTATTTT
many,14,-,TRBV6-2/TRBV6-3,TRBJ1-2,CASSPFGQSYGYTF,TGTGCCAGCAGCCCATTCGGACAGAGCTATGGCTACACCTTC
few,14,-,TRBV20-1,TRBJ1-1,CSARGGGPVTEAFF,TGCAGTGCTAGGGGGGGGGGGCCAGTGACTGAAGCTTTCTTT
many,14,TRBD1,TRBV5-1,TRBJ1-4,CASSFDRENEKLFF,TGCGCCAGCAGCTTCGACAGGGAGAATGAAAAACTGTTTTTT
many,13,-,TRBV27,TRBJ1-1,CASSVGGNTEAFF,TGTGCCAGCAGTGTCGGGGGTAACACTGAAGCTTTCTTT
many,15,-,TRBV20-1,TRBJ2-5,CSARDRGGAQETQYF,TGCAGTGCTAGAGATCGGGGCGGGGCCCAAGAGACCCAGTACTTC
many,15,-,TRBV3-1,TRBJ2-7,CASSQAGAKDYEQYF,TGTGCCAGCAGCCAAGCCGGGGCTAAGGACTACGAGCAGTACTTC
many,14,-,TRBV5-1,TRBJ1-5,CASSFTGAGQPQHF,TGCGCCAGCAGCTTTACAGGTGCTGGTCAGCCCCAGCATTTT
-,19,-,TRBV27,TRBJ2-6,CASSLVRGRDASGANVLTF,TGTGCCAGCAGTTTAGTACGAGGCAGGGATGCATCTGGGGCCAACGTCCTGACTTTC
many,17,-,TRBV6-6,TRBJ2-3,CASSYYVGGGGRDTQYF,TGTGCCAGCAGTTACTACGTGGGGGGCGGAGGAAGAGATACGCAGTATTTT
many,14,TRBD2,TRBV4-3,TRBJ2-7,CASSQDRGVYEQYF,TGCGCCAGCAGCCAAGATCGGGGGGTATACGAGCAGTACTTC
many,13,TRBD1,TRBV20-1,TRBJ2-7,CSAPGQGSSWQYF,TGCAGTGCCCCGGGACAGGGGTCCTCGTGGCAGTACTTC